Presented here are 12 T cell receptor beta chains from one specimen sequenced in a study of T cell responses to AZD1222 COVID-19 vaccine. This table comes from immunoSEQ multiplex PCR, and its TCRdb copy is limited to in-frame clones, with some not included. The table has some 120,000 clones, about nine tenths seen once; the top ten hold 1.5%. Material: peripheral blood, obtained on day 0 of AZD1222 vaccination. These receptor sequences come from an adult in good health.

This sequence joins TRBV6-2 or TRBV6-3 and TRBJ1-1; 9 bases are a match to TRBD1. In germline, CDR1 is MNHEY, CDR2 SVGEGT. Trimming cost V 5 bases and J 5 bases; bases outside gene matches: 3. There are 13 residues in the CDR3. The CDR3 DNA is TGTGCCAGCAGTCAACAGGGGGCGACTGAAGCTTTCTTT. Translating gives CASSQQGATEAFF.

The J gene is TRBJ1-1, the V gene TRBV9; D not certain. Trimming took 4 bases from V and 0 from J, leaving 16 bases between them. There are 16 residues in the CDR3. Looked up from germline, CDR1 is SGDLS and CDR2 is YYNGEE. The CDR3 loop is CASSSHHGALNTEAFF. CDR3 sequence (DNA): TGTGCCAGCAGCTCTCATCACGGCGCCTTGAACACTGAAGCTTTCTTT.

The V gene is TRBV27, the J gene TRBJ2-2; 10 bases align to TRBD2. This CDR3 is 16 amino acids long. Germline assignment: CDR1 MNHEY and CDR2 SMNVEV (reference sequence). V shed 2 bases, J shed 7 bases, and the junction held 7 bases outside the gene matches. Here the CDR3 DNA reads TGTGCCAGCAGTTTACTTAGCGGGGGGTTGAGCGGGGAGCTGTTTTTT. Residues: CASSLLSGGLSGELFF.

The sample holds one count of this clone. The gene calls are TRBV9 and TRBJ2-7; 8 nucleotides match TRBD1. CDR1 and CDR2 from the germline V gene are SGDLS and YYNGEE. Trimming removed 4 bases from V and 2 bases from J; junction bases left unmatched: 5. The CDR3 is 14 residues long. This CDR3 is CASSTGQGTYEQYF. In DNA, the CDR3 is TGTGCCAGCAGCACTGGACAGGGTACCTACGAGCAGTACTTC.

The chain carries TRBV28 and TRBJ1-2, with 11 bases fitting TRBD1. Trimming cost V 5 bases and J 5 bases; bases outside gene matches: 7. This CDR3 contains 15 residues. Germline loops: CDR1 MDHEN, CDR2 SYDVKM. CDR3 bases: TGTGCCAGCAGTACCCTCGGACAGGGGGCTTATGGCTACACCTTC. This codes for CASSTLGQGAYGYTF.

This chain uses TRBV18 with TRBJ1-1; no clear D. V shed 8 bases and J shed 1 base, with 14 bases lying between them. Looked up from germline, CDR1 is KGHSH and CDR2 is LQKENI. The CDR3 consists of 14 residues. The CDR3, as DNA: TGTGCCAGCCATCTAAGGAGCAGGAACACTGAAGCTTTCTTT. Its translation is CASHLRSRNTEAFF. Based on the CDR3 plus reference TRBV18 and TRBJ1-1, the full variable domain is NAGVMQNPRHLVRRRGQEARLRCSPMKGHSHVYWYRQLPEEGLKFMVYLQKENIIDESGMPKERFSAEFPKEGPSILRIQQVVRGDSAAYFCASHLRSRNTEAFFGQGTRLTVV.

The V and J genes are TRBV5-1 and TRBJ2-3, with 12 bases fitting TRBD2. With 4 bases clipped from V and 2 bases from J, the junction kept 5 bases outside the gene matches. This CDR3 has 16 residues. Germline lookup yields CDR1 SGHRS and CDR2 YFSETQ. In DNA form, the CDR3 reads TGCGCCAGCAGCACAAGGACTAGCGGGACCACAGATACGCAGTATTTT. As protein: CASSTRTSGTTDTQYF.

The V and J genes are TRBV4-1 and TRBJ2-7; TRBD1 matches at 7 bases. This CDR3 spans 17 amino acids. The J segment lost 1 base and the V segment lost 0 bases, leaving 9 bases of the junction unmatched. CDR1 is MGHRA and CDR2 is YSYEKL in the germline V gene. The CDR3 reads CASSQDKEAGGSYEQYF. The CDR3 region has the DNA TGCGCCAGCAGCCAAGATAAGGAGGCAGGGGGATCCTACGAGCAGTACTTC.

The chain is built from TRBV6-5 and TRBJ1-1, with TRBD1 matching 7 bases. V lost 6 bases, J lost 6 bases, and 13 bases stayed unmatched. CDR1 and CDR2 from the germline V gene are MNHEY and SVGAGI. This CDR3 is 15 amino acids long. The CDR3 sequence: CASSLRTGKRAEAFF. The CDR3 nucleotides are TGTGCCAGCAGCCTTAGGACAGGTAAGAGGGCTGAAGCTTTCTTT.

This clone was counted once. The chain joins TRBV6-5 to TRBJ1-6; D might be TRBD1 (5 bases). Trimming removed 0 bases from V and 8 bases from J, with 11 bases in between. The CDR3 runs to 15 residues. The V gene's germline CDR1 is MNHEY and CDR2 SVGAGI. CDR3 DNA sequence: TGTGCCAGCAGTTACTCAAGAGGGGCCCATTCACCCCTCCACTTT. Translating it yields CASSYSRGAHSPLHF.

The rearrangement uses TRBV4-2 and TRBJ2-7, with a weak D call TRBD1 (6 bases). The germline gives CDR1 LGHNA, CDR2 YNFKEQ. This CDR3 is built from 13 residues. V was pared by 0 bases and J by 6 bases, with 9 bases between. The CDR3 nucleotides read TGTGCCAGCAGCCAAGATCCAGGGGCCGAGCAGTACTTC. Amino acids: CASSQDPGAEQYF.

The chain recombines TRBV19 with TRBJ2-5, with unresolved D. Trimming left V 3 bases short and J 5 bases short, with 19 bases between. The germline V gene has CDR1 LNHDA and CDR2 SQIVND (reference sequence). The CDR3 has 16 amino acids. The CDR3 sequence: CASSIRASSEWETQYF. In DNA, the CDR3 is TGTGCCAGTAGTATTAGAGCATCCTCGGAATGGGAGACCCAGTACTTC.